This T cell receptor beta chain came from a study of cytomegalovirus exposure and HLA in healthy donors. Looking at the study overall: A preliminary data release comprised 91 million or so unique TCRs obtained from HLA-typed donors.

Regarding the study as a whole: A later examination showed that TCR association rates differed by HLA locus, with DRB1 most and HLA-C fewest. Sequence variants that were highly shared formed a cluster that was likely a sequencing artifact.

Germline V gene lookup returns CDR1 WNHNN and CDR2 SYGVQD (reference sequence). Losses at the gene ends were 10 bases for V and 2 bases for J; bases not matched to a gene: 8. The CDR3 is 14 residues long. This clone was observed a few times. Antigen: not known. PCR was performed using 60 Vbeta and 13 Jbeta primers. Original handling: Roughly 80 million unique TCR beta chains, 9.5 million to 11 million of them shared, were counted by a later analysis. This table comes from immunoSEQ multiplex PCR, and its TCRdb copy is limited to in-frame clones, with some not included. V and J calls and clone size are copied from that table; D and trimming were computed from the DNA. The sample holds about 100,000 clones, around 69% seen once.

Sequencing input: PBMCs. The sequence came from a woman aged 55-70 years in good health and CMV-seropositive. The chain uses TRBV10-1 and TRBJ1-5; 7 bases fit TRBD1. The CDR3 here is CATNRGPGNQPQHF. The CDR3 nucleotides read TGCGCCACCAATAGGGGGCCGGGCAATCAGCCCCAGCATTTT.